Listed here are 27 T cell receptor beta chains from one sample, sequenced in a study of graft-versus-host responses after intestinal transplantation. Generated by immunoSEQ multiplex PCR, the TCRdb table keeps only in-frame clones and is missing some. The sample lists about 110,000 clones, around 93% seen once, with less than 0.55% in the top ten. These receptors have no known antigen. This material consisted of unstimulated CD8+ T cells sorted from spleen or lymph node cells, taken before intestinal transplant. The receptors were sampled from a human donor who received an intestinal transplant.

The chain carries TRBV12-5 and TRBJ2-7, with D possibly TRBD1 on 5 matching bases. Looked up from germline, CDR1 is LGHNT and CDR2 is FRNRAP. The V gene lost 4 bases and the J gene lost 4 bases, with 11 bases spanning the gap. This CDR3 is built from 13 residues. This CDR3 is CASGWQGDYEQYF. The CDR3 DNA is TGTGCTAGTGGTTGGCAGGGCGATTACGAGCAGTACTTC.

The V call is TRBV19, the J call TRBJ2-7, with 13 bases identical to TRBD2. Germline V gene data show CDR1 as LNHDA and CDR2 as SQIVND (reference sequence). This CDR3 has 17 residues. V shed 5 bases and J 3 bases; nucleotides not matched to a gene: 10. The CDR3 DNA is TGTGCCAGTAGTCCTGGGGGCTGGACTAGCGGGAGCTACGAGCAGTACTTC. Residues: CASSPGGWTSGSYEQYF.

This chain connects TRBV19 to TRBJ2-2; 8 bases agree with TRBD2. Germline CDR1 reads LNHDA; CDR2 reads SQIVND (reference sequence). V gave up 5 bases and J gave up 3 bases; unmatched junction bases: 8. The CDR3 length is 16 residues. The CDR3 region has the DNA TGTGCCAGTAGTGCCAGCGGGAGTTGGTACACCGGGGAGCTGTTTTTT. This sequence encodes CASSASGSWYTGELFF.

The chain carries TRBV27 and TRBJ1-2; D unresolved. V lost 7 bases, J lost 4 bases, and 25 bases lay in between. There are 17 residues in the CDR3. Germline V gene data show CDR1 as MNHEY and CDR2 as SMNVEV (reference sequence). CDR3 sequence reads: CASTQDPLRVGGYGYTF. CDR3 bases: TGTGCCAGCACCCAAGACCCTTTACGGGTGGGTGGCTATGGCTACACCTTC.

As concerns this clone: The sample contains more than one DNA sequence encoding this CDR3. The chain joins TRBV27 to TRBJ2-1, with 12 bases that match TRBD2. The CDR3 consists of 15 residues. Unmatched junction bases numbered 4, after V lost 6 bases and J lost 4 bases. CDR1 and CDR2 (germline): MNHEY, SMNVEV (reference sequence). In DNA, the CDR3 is TGTGCCAGCAGCTCGGGACTAGCGGGTTACAATGAGCAGTTCTTC. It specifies CASSSGLAGYNEQFF.

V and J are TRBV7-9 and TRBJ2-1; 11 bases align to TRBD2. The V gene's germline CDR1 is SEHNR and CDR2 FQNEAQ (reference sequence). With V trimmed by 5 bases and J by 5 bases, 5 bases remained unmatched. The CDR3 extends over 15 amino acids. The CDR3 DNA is TGTGCCAGCAGCCAAACTAGCGGGGGTAACAATGAGCAGTTCTTC. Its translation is CASSQTSGGNNEQFF.

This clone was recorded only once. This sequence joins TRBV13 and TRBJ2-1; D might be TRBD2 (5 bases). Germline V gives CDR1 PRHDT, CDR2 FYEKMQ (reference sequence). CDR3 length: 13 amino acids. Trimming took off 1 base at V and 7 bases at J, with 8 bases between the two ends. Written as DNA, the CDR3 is TGTGCCAGCAGCTTAGAGAGGGTAAATGAGCAGTTCTTC. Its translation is CASSLERVNEQFF.

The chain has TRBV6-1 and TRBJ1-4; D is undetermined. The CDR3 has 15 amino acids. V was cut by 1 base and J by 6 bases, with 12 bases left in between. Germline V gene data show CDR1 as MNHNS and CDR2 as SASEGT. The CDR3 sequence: CASSEGGWVDEKLFF. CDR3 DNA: TGTGCCAGCAGTGAAGGGGGATGGGTGGATGAAAAACTGTTTTTT.

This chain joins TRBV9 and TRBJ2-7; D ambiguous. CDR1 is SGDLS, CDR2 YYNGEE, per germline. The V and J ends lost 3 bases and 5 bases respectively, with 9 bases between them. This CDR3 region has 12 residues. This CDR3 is CASSASGDEQYF. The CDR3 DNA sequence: TGTGCCAGCAGCGCTTCTGGCGACGAGCAGTACTTC.

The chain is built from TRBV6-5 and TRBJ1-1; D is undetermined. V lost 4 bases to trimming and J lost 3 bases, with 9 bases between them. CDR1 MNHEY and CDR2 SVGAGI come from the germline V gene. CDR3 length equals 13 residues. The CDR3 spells CASSSNSDTEAFF. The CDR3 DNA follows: TGTGCCAGCAGTTCTAACAGTGACACTGAAGCTTTCTTT.

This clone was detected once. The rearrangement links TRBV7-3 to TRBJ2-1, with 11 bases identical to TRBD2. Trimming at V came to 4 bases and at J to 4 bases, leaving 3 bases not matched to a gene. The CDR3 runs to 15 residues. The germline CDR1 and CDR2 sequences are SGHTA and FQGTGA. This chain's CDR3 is CASSSGTSGYNEQFF. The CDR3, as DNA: TGTGCCAGCAGCTCCGGGACTAGCGGTTACAATGAGCAGTTCTTC.

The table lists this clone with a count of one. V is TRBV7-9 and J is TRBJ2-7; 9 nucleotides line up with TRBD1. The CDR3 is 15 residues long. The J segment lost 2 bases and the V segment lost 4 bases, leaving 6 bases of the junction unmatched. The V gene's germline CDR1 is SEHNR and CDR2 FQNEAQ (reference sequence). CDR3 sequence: CASSSPDRGPYEQYF. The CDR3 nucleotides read TGTGCCAGCAGCTCGCCGGACAGGGGCCCCTACGAGCAGTACTTC.

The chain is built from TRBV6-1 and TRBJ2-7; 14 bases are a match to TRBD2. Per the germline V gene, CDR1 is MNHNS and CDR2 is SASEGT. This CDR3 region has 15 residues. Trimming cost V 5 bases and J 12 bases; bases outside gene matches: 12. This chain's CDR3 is CASSSEAGTSGSPYF. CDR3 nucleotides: TGTGCCAGCAGTTCTGAAGCCGGGACTAGCGGGAGTCCGTACTTC.

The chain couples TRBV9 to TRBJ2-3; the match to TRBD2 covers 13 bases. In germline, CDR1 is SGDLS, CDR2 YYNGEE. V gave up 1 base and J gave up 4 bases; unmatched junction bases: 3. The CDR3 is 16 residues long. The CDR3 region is CASSVQGLAGADTQYF. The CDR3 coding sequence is TGTGCCAGCAGCGTACAAGGACTAGCGGGAGCAGATACGCAGTATTTT.

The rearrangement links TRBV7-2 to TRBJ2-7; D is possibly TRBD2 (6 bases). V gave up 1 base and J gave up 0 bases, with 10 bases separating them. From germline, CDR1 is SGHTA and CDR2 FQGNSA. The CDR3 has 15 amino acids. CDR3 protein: CASSLEGLGSYEQYF. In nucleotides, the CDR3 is TGTGCCAGCAGCTTAGAGGGACTGGGCTCCTACGAGCAGTACTTC. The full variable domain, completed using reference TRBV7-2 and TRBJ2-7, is GAGVSQSPSNKVTEKGKDVELRCDPISGHTALYWYRQSLGQGLEFLIYFQGNSAPDKSGLPSDRFSAERTGGSVSTLTIQRTQQEDSAVYLCASSLEGLGSYEQYFGPGTRLTVT.

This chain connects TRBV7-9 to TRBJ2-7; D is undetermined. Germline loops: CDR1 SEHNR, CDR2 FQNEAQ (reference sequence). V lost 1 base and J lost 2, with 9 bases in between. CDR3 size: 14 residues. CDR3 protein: CASSLGSGAYEQYF. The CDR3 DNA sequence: TGTGCCAGCAGCTTAGGATCCGGAGCCTACGAGCAGTACTTC.

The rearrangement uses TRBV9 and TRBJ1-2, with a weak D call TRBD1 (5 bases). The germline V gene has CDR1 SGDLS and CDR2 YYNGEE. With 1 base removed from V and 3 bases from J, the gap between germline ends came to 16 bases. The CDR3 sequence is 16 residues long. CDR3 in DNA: TGTGCCAGCAGCGTATCTCCCTTTGGAGGGGACTATGGCTACACCTTC. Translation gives CASSVSPFGGDYGYTF.

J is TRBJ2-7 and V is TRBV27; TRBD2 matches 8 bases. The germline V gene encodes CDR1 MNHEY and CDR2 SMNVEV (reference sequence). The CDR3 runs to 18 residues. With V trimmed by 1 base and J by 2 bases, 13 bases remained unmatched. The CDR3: CASSLWVSGKQGTYEQYF. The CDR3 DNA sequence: TGTGCCAGCAGTTTATGGGTTAGCGGGAAGCAGGGTACCTACGAGCAGTACTTC.

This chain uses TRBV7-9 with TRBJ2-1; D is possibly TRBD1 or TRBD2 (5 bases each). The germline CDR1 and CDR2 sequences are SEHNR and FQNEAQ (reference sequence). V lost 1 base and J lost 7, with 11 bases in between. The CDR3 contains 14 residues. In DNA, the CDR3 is TGTGCCAGCAGCTTAGGAGGGGAAGAGAATGAGCAGTTCTTC. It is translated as CASSLGGEENEQFF. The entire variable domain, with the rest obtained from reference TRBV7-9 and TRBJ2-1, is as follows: DTGVSQNPRHKITKRGQNVTFRCDPISEHNRLYWYRQTLGQGPEFLTYFQNEAQLEKSRLLSDRFSAERPKGSFSTLEIQRTEQGDSAMYLCASSLGGEENEQFFGPGTRLTVL.

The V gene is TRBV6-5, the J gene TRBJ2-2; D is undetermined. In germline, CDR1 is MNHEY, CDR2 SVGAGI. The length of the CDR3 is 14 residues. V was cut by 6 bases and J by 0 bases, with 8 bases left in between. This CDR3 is CASSHRANTGELFF. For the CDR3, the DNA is TGTGCCAGCAGCCACCGGGCGAACACCGGGGAGCTGTTTTTT.

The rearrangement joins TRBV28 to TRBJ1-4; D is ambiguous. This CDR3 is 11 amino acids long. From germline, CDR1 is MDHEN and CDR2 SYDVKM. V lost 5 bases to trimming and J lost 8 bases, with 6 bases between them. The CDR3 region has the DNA TGTGCCAGCAGTCGGTGGGAAAAACTGTTTTTT. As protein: CASSRWEKLFF.

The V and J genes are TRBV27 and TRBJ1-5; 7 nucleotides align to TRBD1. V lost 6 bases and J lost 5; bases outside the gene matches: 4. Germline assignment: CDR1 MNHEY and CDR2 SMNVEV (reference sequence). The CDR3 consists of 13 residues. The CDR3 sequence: CASRRQGDQPQHF. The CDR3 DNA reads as TGTGCCAGCAGACGACAGGGAGATCAGCCCCAGCATTTT.

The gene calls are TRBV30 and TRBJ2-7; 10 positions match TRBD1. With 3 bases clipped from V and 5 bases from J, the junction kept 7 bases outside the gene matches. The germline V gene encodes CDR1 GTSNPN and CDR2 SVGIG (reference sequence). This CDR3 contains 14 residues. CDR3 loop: CAWSGTGAAHEQYF. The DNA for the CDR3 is TGTGCCTGGAGCGGGACAGGGGCCGCCCACGAGCAGTACTTC.

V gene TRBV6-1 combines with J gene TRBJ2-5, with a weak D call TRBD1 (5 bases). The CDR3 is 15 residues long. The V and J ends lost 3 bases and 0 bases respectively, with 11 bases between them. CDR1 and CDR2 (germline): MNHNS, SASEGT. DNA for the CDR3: TGTGCCAGCAGTGACCCGACAGAGTACCAAGAGACCCAGTACTTC. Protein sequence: CASSDPTEYQETQYF.

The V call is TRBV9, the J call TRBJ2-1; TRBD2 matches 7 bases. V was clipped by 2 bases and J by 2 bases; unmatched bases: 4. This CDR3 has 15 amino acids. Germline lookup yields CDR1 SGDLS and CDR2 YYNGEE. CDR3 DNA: TGTGCCAGCAGCGTTAGCGGGCTTCCCTACAATGAGCAGTTCTTC. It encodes CASSVSGLPYNEQFF.

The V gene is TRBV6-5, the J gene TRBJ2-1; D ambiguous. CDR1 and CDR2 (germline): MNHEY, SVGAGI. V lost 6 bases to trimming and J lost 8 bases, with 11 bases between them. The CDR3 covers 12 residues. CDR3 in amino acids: CASSPQSDEQFF. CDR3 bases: TGTGCCAGCAGCCCTCAATCCGATGAGCAGTTCTTC.

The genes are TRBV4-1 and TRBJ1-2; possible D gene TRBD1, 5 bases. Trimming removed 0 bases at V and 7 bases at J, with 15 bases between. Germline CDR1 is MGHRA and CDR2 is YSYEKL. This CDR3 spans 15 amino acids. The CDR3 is CASSQDKGRWAGYTF. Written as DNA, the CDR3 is TGCGCCAGCAGCCAAGATAAGGGACGGTGGGCTGGCTACACCTTC.